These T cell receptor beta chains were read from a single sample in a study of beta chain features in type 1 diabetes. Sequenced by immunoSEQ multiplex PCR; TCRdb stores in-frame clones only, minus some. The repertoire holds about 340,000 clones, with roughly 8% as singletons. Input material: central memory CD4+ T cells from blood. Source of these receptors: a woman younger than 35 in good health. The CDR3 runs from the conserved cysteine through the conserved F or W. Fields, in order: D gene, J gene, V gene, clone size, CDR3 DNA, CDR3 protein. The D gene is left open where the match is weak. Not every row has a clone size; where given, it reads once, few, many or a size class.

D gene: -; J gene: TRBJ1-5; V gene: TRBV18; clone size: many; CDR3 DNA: TGTGCCAGCTCACCCCTGGGCGACCGACGTCAGCCCCAGCATTTT; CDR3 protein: CASSPLGDRRQPQHF
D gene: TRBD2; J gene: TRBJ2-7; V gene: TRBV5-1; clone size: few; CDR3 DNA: TGCGCCAGCAGCAAAGCCCCGGGACTAGCGTACGAGCAGTACTTC; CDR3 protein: CASSKAPGLAYEQYF
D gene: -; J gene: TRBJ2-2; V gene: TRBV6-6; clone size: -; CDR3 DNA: TGTGCCAGCAGTTACCTTGATTGGGCCGGGGAGCTGTTTTTT; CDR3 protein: CASSYLDWAGELFF
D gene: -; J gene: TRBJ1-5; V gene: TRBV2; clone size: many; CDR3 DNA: TGTGCCAGCAGTGAAGGGGTCGGATCGGGGCAGCCCCAGCATTTT; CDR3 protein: CASSEGVGSGQPQHF
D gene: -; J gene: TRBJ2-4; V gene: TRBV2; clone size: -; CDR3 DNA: TGTGCCAGCAAGAGGACCCTAGCCAAAAACATTCAGTACTTC; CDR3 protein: CASKRTLAKNIQYF
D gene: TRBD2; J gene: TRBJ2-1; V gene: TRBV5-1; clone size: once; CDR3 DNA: TGCGCCAGCAGCCGGACTAGCGGGAGCACCCACAATGAGCAGTTCTTC; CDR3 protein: CASSRTSGSTHNEQFF
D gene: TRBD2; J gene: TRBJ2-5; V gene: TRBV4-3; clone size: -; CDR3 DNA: TGCGCCAGCAGCCAGGACTTGCGGGGGGTTCAAGAGACCCAGTACTTC; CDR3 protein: CASSQDLRGVQETQYF
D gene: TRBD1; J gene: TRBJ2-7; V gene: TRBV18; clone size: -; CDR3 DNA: TGTGCCAGCTCACCTATTTCGGGACAGAGTAGATACTTC; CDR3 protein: CASSPISGQSRYF
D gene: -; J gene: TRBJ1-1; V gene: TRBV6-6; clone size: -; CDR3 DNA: TGTGCCACCACAGACAAGATGAACACTGAAGCTTTCTTT; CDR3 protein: CATTDKMNTEAFF
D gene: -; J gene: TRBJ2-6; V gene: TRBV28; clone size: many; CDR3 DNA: TGTGCCAGCAGTTTCCTCTGGGTAGGAGGGGCCAACGTCCTGACTTTC; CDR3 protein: CASSFLWVGGANVLTF
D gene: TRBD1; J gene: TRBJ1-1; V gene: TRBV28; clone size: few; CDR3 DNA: TGTGCCAGCGCGATTTGGGACAGAAACACTGAAGCTTTCTTT; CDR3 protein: CASAIWDRNTEAFF
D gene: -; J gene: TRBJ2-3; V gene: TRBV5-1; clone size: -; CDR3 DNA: TGCGCCAGCAGCTTGGCGGCCACCACAGATACGCAGTATTTT; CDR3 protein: CASSLAATTDTQYF
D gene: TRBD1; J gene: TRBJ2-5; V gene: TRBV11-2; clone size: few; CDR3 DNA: TGTGCCAGCAGCCGGACAGGGAAACAAGAGACCCAGTACTTC; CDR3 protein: CASSRTGKQETQYF
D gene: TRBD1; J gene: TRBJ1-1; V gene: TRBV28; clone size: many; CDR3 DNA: TGTGCCAGCAGCCCCCCGGGACAGATAATATCCGAAGCTTTCTTT; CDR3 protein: CASSPPGQIISEAFF
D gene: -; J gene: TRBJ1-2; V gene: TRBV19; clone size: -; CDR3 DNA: TGTGCCAGTAGTCCCACTGGGGGCTATGGCTACACCTTC; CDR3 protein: CASSPTGGYGYTF
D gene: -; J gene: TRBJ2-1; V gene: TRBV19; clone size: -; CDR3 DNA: TGTGCCAGTAGTCTCTTACGGGAGAATGAGCAGTTCTTC; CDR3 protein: CASSLLRENEQFF
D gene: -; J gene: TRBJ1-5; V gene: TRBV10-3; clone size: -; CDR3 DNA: TGTGCCATCAGTGAGTCCCGGGACAGCAATCAGCCCCAGCATTTT; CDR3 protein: CAISESRDSNQPQHF
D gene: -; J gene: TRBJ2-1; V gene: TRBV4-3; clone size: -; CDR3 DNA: TGCGCCAGCAGCCAACGCCTAGCGATTTTGGATGAGCAGTTCTTC; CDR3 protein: CASSQRLAILDEQFF
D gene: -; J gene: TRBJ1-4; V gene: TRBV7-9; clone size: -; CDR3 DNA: TGTGCCAGCAGCCTATCAGGGCCATCGATTGAAAAACTGTTTTTT; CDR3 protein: CASSLSGPSIEKLFF
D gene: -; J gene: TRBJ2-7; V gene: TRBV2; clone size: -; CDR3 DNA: TGTGCCAGCAGTGATCGGGGCTACGAGCAGTACTTC; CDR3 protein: CASSDRGYEQYF
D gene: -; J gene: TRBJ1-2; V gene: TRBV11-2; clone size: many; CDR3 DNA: TGTGCCAGCAGCTTCGCCCTCGGGACTCCGTATGGCTACACCTTC; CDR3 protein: CASSFALGTPYGYTF
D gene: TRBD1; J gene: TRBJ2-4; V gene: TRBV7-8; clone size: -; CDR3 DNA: TGTGCCAGCAGCTACGCCGGACAGGGAAACATTCAGTACTTC; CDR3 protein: CASSYAGQGNIQYF
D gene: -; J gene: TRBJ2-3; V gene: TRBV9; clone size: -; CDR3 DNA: TGTGCCAGCAGCCAGGCCTTCACAGATACGCAGTATTTT; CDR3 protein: CASSQAFTDTQYF
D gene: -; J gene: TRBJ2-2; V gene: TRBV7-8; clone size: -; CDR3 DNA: TGTGCCAGCAGCTTGTTAGCGGCAACCATGCGACTCGGGGAGCTGTTTTTT; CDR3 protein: CASSLLAATMRLGELFF
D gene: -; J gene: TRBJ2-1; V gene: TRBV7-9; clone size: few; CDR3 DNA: TGTGCTAGCAGCTTCCCCAATGAGCAGTTCTTC; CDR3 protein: CASSFPNEQFF
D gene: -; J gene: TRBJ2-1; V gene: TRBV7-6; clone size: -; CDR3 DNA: TGTGCCAGCAGCTTAGCCCAATACAATGAGCAGTTCTTC; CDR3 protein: CASSLAQYNEQFF
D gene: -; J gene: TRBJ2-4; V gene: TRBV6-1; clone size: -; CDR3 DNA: TGTGCCAGCAGTGACGGGGGTAAAAACATTCAGTACTTC; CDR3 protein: CASSDGGKNIQYF
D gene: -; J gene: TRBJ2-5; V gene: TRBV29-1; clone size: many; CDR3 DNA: TGCAGCGTTGACGACGGACTGGCCCAGTACTTC; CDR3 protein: CSVDDGLAQYF
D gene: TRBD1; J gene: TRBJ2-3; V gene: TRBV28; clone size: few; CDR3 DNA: TGTGCCAGCGACCCAGTTTCGACAGGGGGCGCGTTATCTTCGCAGTATTTT; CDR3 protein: CASDPVSTGGALSSQYF